This TCR beta chain was observed in a study of blood T cell repertoires in COVID-19. Study-level information: T cells, B-cell-depleted T cells, or PBMCs provided the cDNA or gDNA that served as material.

The CDR3 loop spans 17 amino acids. V shed 6 bases, J shed 5 bases, and the junction held 15 bases outside the gene matches. The germline V gene has CDR1 MNHEY and CDR2 SMNVEV (reference sequence). Clones were read by immunoSEQ multiplex PCR, and TCRdb kept only the in-frame ones, dropping some. The top ten hold 6.2% of the sample, which has about 190,000 clones, roughly 88% seen once. The origin of this receptor is a woman aged 35 to 49 who had recovered from COVID-19. The chain uses TRBV27 and TRBJ2-7, with TRBD2 matching 11 bases. What was sequenced was peripheral blood. CDR3 amino acids: CASSLSFTSGRRDEQYF. Here the CDR3 DNA reads TGTGCCAGCAGCCTAAGTTTTACTAGCGGGAGAAGGGACGAGCAGTACTTC.